This TCR beta chain was profiled in a study of T cell changes during pregnancy in multiple sclerosis. The length of the CDR3 is 14 residues. V dropped 3 bases and J dropped 8; count of bases not matched to a gene: 7. CDR1 MNHEY and CDR2 SMNVEV come from the germline V gene (reference sequence). The method was immunoSEQ multiplex PCR; TCRdb's version includes in-frame clones alone and lacks a portion of them. The sample gives around 40,000 clones, about nine tenths of which show up once; about 5.9% is in the top ten. The J gene is TRBJ1-2, the V gene TRBV27; TRBD1 aligns across 9 bases. Sequencing was performed on CD8+ T cells from peripheral blood mononuclear cells, taken in the second trimester of pregnancy. This receptor was taken from a female donor with multiple sclerosis, enrolled in a pregnancy study. The CDR3 nucleotides read TGTGCCAGCAGTTTCGGGACAGGGTCTTGGGGCTACACCTTC. Protein: CASSFGTGSWGYTF.